This TCR beta chain was captured by sequencing in a study of identical twins. Study observations and caveats: Conclusions came from cross-sectional statistical analysis, not from following the same donors.

A universal primer site was added by template switching, and unique molecular identifiers were carried by the cDNA. TCRdb recomputed calls from the 5' RACE reads with MiXCR, one row per CDR3 protein. The sample has 300,000 to 350,000 distinct CDR3 sequences; approximately 13% are singletons. This clonotype has more than one count but fewer than ten. Its antigen is unidentified. Germline-derived CDR1 and CDR2 are SNHLY and FYNNEI. This CDR3 spans 13 amino acids. V lost 7 bases to trimming and J lost 4 bases, with 13 bases between them. These data are also associated with another study on yellow fever vaccine responses in identical twins.

The TCR comes from a young woman in good health. The sample comprised CD8+ T cells sorted from blood. The chain combines TRBV2 with TRBJ2-5; D could derive from TRBD1 or TRBD2 (5 bases each). CDR3 region: CASNQGPGETQYF. The CDR3 coding sequence is TGTGCCAGCAACCAGGGACCGGGAGAGACCCAGTACTTC.